Following are 13 T cell receptor beta chains from one sample sequenced in a study of blood T cell repertoires in COVID-19. The table came from immunoSEQ multiplex PCR; TCRdb's copy has only in-frame clones and leaves some out. Here the sample spans over 150,000 clones, less than 90% being singletons. The specimen was PBMCs or T cells enriched from blood (not recorded which). The receptors were sampled from a woman between 45 and 65 years old who had recovered from COVID-19.

This clone was seen just once. The rearrangement links TRBV30 to TRBJ1-1, with a possible D match to TRBD1 (6 bases). V shed 5 bases and J shed 9 bases, with 19 bases lying between them. Germline V CDR1 and CDR2: GTSNPN, SVGIG (reference sequence). The length of the CDR3 is 13 residues. CDR3 amino acids: CAWEQGTVRKAFF. The DNA of the CDR3 is TGTGCCTGGGAACAGGGAACGGTAAGGAAAGCTTTCTTT.

This chain uses TRBV4-1 with TRBJ2-7, with TRBD2 matching over 10 bases. V shed 5 bases, J shed 0 bases, and the junction held 4 bases outside the gene matches. The CDR3 covers 15 residues. CDR1 is MGHRA, CDR2 YSYEKL, per germline. This chain's CDR3 is CASSSRTSGSYEQYF. CDR3 nucleotide sequence: TGCGCCAGCAGCTCCCGGACTAGCGGCTCCTACGAGCAGTACTTC.

The chain employs TRBV29-1 and TRBJ2-1; 11 bases are a match to TRBD2. V lost 3 bases, J lost 10 bases, and 11 bases stayed unmatched. CDR1 SQVTM and CDR2 ANQGSEA come from the germline V gene. This CDR3 region has 15 residues. CDR3 sequence: CSVDAGTSGPREQFF. DNA for the CDR3: TGCAGCGTTGACGCCGGGACTAGCGGCCCCAGGGAGCAGTTCTTC.

The chain recombines TRBV5-1 with TRBJ2-7, with 8 bases identical to TRBD1. The CDR3 is 16 amino acids. The germline V gene has CDR1 SGHRS and CDR2 YFSETQ. J gave up 0 bases and V 3 bases, and 8 bases lay outside the gene matches. The CDR3 sequence: CASSSQGERPSYEQYF. CDR3 coding DNA: TGCGCCAGCAGCTCACAGGGGGAGCGGCCCTCCTACGAGCAGTACTTC.

This clone was picked up a small number of times. The chain employs TRBV28 and TRBJ2-1, with 15 bases matching TRBD2. CDR1 and CDR2 from the germline V gene are MDHEN and SYDVKM. J gave up 0 bases and V 8 bases, and 14 bases lay outside the gene matches. The CDR3 is made up of 20 amino acids. The CDR3 DNA is TGTGCCAGCGGTGGACGGTGGACTAGCGGGGGGGAGGTCTCCTACAATGAGCAGTTCTTC. This encodes CASGGRWTSGGEVSYNEQFF. The complete variable domain, with remaining parts taken from reference TRBV28 and TRBJ2-1, reads DVKVTQSSRYLVKRTGEKVFLECVQDMDHENMFWYRQDPGLGLRLIYFSYDVKMKEKGDIPEGYSVSREKKERFSLILESASTNQTSMYLCASGGRWTSGGEVSYNEQFFGPGTRLTVL.

The chain recombines TRBV28 with TRBJ1-1, with D unresolved. The CDR3 sequence is 16 residues long. V gave up 11 bases and J gave up 2 bases, with 24 bases separating them. Germline loops: CDR1 MDHEN, CDR2 SYDVKM. This CDR3 reads CAGKAPGAALNTEAFF. The CDR3, as DNA: TGTGCCGGCAAGGCCCCGGGTGCAGCACTCAACACTGAAGCTTTCTTT.

The chain recombines TRBV4-2 with TRBJ2-5; a possible D gene is TRBD2 (5 bases). The CDR3 is made up of 15 amino acids. The germline V gene encodes CDR1 LGHNA and CDR2 YNFKEQ. Trimming pared 4 bases from V and 7 bases from J, leaving 19 bases between. The CDR3 here is CASSPEWVKSGTQYF. The CDR3 DNA is TGTGCCAGCAGCCCAGAATGGGTCAAAAGCGGGACCCAGTACTTC.

The gene calls are TRBV25-1 and TRBJ2-3; D not certain. CDR1 is MGHDK, CDR2 SYGVNS, per germline. The CDR3 extends over 12 amino acids. Trimming removed 5 bases at V and 3 bases at J, with 6 bases between. The CDR3 sequence is CASSLKTDTQYF. The DNA for the CDR3 is TGTGCCAGCAGTTTAAAAACAGATACGCAGTATTTT.

The V call is TRBV11-2, the J call TRBJ2-1, with 11 bases lining up with TRBD2. Germline V gene lookup returns CDR1 SGHAT and CDR2 FQNNGV. The CDR3 length is 17 residues. V shed 1 base and J 4 bases; nucleotides not matched to a gene: 6. The CDR3 DNA sequence: TGTGCCAGCAGCTTAGCTACGGGACTAGCGGCTTACAATGAGCAGTTCTTC. As protein: CASSLATGLAAYNEQFF.

The CDR3 DNA reads TGCGCCAGCAGCACTACTAGCGGGAGCTACAATGAGCAGTTCTTC. Amino acids: CASSTTSGSYNEQFF. The chain is built from TRBV4-1 and TRBJ2-1, with 11 positions matching TRBD2. V lost 5 bases to trimming and J lost 3 bases; unmatched junction nucleotides: 3. Looked up from germline, CDR1 is MGHRA and CDR2 is YSYEKL. The CDR3 is made up of 15 amino acids.

This clone was counted once. This sequence joins TRBV7-9 and TRBJ2-7; TRBD1 matches 7 bases. There are 14 residues in the CDR3. The germline gives CDR1 SEHNR, CDR2 FQNEAQ (reference sequence). The V segment lost 4 bases and the J segment 1 base; nucleotides outside the gene matches: 4. CDR3 residues: CASSWGQPSYEQYF. The CDR3 region has the DNA TGTGCCAGCAGCTGGGGACAGCCTTCCTACGAGCAGTACTTC.

The chain couples TRBV6-5 to TRBJ2-7; 11 positions agree with TRBD1. The CDR3 contains 14 residues. Per germline, CDR1 MNHEY and CDR2 SVGAGI. V gave up 7 bases and J gave up 2 bases; unmatched junction bases: 4. The CDR3 bases are TGTGCCAGCACCCCGGGACAGGGGGCCTACGAGCAGTACTTC. It codes for CASTPGQGAYEQYF.

J is TRBJ2-1 and V is TRBV20-1; no clear D. This CDR3 is 11 amino acids long. The V and J ends lost 3 bases and 6 bases respectively, with 6 bases between them. Germline V gene lookup returns CDR1 DFQATT and CDR2 SNEGSKA (reference sequence). The CDR3 DNA follows: TGCAGTGCTAGTGCCGGCAATGAGCAGTTCTTC. Protein product: CSASAGNEQFF.